A single sample is the source of the 3 T cell receptor beta chains below, sequenced in a study of blood T cell repertoires in COVID-19. The table came from immunoSEQ multiplex PCR; TCRdb's copy has only in-frame clones and leaves some out. Of about 140,000 clones listed, around 90% are singletons. Sequencing was done on a sample of peripheral blood. These receptors originate from a woman in her sixties or seventies with acute or convalescent COVID-19.

This chain joins TRBV5-1 and TRBJ2-7; 7 nucleotides match TRBD1. The trim removed 0 bases at V and 4 bases at J, leaving 4 bases unmatched. The CDR3 is 14 residues long. Germline CDR1 reads SGHRS; CDR2 reads YFSETQ. The CDR3 reads CASSLGQGLYEQYF. CDR3 bases: TGCGCCAGCAGCTTGGGACAGGGTCTGTACGAGCAGTACTTC.

The rearrangement links TRBV5-1 to TRBJ2-2, with TRBD2 identical over 12 bases. Germline lookup yields CDR1 SGHRS and CDR2 YFSETQ. The CDR3 contains 16 residues. V was clipped by 4 bases and J by 2 bases; unmatched bases: 3. The CDR3 region has the DNA TGCGCCAGCAGCGCGACTAGCGGGGGAAACACCGGGGAGCTGTTTTTT. It translates to CASSATSGGNTGELFF.

The chain couples TRBV4-2 to TRBJ1-5; perhaps TRBD1 as D (5 bases). V shed 0 bases and J shed 3 bases, with 18 bases lying between them. Germline V gene lookup returns CDR1 LGHNA and CDR2 YNFKEQ. The CDR3 consists of 18 residues. CDR3 residues: CASSQDYGDGSFNQPQHF. CDR3 nucleotide sequence: TGTGCCAGCAGCCAAGACTATGGGGACGGGAGTTTCAATCAGCCCCAGCATTTT.